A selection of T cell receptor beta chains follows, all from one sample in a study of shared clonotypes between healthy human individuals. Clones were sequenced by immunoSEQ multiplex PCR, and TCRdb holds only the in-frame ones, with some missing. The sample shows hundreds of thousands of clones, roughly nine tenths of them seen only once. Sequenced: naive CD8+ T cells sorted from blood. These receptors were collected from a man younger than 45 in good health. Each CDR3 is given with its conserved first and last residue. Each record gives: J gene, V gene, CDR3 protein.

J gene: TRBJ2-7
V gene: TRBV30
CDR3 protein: CAWGSSREQYF

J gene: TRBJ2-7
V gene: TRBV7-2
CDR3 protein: CASSLYPGTLFQYF

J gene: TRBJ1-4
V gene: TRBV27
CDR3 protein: CASSSYDSQEKLFF

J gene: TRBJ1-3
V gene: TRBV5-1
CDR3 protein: CASSPVGGVRHTIYF

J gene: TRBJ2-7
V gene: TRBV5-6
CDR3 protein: CASSQQGSLPYEQYF

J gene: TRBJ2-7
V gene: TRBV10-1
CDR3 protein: CASSESPGGDEQYF

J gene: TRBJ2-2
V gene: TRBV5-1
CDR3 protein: CASKIGTSVPIRWDTGELFF

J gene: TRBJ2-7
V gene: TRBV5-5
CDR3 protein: CASSLKWDRDIYEQYF

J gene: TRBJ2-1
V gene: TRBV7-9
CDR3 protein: CASSSGSQGFSYNEQFF

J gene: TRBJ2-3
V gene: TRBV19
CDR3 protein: CASRRLAGLTDTQYF

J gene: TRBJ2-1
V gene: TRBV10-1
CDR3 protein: CASSPLAGEDNEQFF

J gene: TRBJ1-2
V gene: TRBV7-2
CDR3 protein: CASSLATGTDRVSYGYTF

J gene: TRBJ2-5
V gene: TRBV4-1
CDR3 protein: CASSHLQGAQETQYF

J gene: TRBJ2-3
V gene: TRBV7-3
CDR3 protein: CASSLRENVGTDTQYF

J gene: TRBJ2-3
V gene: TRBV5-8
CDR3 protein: CASSLAGSDTQYF

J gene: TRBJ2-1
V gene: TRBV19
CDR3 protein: CARTRQGCKQFF

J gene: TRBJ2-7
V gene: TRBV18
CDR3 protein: CASSPYGGESSYEQYF

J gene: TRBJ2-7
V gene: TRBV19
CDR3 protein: CASSTRDGPYEQYF

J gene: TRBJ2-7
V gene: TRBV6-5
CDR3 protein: CASTSVSLDEQYF

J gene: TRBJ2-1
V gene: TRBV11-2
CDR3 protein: CASRALADNEQFF

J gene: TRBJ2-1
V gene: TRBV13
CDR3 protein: CASSLGTFEQFF

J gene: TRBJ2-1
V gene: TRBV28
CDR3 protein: CASLGLAGGGFRGNEQFF

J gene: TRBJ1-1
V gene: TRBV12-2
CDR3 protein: CASLHLLTSRAFF

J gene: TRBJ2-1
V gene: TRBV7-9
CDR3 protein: CASSSRLVNEQFF

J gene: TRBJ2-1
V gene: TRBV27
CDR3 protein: CASSYGGIAYNEQFF

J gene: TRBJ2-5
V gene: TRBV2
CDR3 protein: CASTRLAVLEETQYF

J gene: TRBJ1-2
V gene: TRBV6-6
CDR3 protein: CASRWEDRGNYGYTF

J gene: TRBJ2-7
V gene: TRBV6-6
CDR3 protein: CASSYVLDQTYEQYF

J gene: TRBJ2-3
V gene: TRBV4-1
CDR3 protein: CASSQDWWTGSSTDTQYF

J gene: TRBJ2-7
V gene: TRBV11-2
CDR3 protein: CASSFGGYEQYF

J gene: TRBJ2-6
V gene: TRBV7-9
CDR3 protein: CASSLAGGRSGANVLTF

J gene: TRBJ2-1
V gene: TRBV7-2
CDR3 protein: CASSLNRGPSVYNEQFF

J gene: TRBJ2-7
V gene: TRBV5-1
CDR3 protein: CASSLGGFYEQYF

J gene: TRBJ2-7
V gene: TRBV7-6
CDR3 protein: CASSFKGRSGGDYEQYF

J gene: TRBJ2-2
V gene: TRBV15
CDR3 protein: CATSITDRGILTGELFF

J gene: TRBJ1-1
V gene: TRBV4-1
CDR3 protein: CASSQVRQGAIGNTEAFF

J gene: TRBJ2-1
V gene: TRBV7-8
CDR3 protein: CASSRGGLRNYNEQFF

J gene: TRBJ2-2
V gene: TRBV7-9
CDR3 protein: CASSLAQTPKEGGELFF

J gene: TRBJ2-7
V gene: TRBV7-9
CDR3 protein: CASSLDTWTSYEQYF

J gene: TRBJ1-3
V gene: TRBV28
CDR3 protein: CASMGRLYRSGNTIYF

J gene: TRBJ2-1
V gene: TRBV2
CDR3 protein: CASSYSGRGGNEQFF

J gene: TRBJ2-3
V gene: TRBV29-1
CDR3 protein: CSVVGQGSTDTQYF

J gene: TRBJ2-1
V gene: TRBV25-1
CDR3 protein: CASTLGQQQFF

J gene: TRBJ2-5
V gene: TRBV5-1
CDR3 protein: CASSWERETQYF